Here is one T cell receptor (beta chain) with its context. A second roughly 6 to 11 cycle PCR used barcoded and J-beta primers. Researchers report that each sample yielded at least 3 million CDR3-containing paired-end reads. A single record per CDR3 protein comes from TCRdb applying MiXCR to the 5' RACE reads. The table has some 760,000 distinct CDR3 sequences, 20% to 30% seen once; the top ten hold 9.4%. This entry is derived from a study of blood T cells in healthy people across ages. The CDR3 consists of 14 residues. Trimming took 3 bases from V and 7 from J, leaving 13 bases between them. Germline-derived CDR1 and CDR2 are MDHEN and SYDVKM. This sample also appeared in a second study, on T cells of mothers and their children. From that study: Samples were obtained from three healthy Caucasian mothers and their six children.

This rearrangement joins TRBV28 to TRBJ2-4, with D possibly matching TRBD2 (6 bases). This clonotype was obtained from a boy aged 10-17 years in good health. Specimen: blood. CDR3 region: CASSFGASVNIQYF. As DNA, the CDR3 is TGTGCCAGCAGTTTTGGGGCTAGCGTGAACATTCAGTACTTC. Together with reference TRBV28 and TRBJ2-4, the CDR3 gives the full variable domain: DVKVTQSSRYLVKRTGEKVFLECVQDMDHENMFWYRQDPGLGLRLIYFSYDVKMKEKGDIPEGYSVSREKKERFSLILESASTNQTSMYLCASSFGASVNIQYFGAGTRLSVL.